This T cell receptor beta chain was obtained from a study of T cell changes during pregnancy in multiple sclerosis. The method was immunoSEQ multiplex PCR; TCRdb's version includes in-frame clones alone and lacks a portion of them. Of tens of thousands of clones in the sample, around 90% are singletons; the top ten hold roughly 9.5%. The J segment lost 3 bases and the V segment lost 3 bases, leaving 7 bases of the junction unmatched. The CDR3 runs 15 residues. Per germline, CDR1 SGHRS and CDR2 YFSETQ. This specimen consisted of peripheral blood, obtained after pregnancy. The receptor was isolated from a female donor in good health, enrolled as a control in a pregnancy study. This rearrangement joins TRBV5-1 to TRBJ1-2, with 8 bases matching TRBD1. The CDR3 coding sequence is TGCGCCAGCAGCTCCGGACAGGGAAAGGACTATGGCTACACCTTC. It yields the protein CASSSGQGKDYGYTF.